The 9 T cell receptor beta chains below were found in one sample sequenced in a study of blood T cells in healthy people across ages (dated by TCRdb to the mid-2010s). The library came from 5' RACE. TCRdb names Illumina HiSeq 2500 as the instrument used. A second 7 to 11 cycle PCR used a sample-barcoded 5' primer and a J-beta primer mix. The public reads were run again by TCRdb, first through fastp at Q25 and then through MiXCR, and only productive beta chains were kept. A single entry per CDR3 protein holds the most common genes and DNA from its merged rows. Across this sample there are over 1,200,000 distinct CDR3 sequences, with roughly 60% seen only once. Over 5.5% of the sample comes from the top ten. Sequenced material: blood. The source is a man aged 18 to 35 in good health.

Of note for this clonotype: At one of its ends the junction is not consistent with the germline gene, which may arise from a read error. The gene calls are TRBV12-3 or TRBV12-4 and TRBJ2-1; D is possibly TRBD2 (5 bases). The CDR3 runs to 13 residues. CDR3 nucleotides: TGCGCCAGCAGGAGGACTCGCTACAATGAGCAGTTCTTC. This translates into CASRRTRYNEQFF.

V is TRBV6-1 and J is TRBJ2-7; D possibly corresponds to TRBD1 (6 bases). V lost 8 bases, J lost 1 base, and 12 bases lay in between. Germline loops: CDR1 MNHNS, CDR2 SASEGT. The CDR3 runs to 13 residues. The CDR3 DNA reads TGTGCCAGCGGGGGCGCGGAATCCTACGAGCAGTACTTC. It is translated as CASGGAESYEQYF.

This chain connects TRBV6-2 or TRBV6-3 to TRBJ1-1; tentatively, D is TRBD1 (6 bases). The CDR3 has 13 residues. V lost 5 bases and J 5 bases, leaving 12 bases between the germline ends. Germline V gene lookup returns CDR1 MNHEY and CDR2 SVGEGT. CDR3 in DNA: TGTGCCAGCAGTCTAGGGGGGATGACTGAAGCTTTCTTT. It encodes CASSLGGMTEAFF.

The V and J genes are TRBV7-2 and TRBJ2-1, with 9 bases lining up with TRBD2. V was clipped by 0 bases and J by 12 bases; unmatched bases: 0. The CDR3 has 12 amino acids. From germline, CDR1 is SGHTA and CDR2 FQGNSA. CDR3: CASSLASGGQFF. The CDR3 DNA sequence: TGTGCCAGCAGCTTAGCTAGCGGGGGGCAGTTCTTC.

V is TRBV7-2 and J is TRBJ2-7; the D is unclear. This CDR3 is built from 15 residues. Trimming left V 0 bases short and J 0 bases short, with 9 bases between. The germline V gene has CDR1 SGHTA and CDR2 FQGNSA. For the CDR3, the DNA is TGTGCCAGCAGCTTAGCCCGCAGGAGCTCCTACGAGCAGTACTTC. The encoded protein is CASSLARRSSYEQYF.

V is TRBV5-5 and J is TRBJ2-7; a possible D gene is TRBD2 (6 bases). Deletions cut 0 bases from V and 0 bases from J, with 13 bases between. Germline V gives CDR1 SGHKS, CDR2 YYEKEE (reference sequence). The CDR3 runs to 16 residues. CDR3 sequence: CASSLAAGFDSYEQYF. The DNA of the CDR3 is TGTGCCAGCAGCTTGGCCGCGGGGTTCGACTCCTACGAGCAGTACTTC.

This CDR3 is CASSPNTGERYNEQFF. The CDR3 DNA follows: TGTGCCAGCAGCCCGAACACAGGGGAAAGGTACAATGAGCAGTTCTTC. The chain couples TRBV7-6 to TRBJ2-1; TRBD1 aligns across 7 bases. Germline loops: CDR1 SGHVS, CDR2 FNYEAQ. V lost 5 bases to trimming and J lost 4 bases; unmatched junction nucleotides: 11. This CDR3 comprises 16 residues.

This clonotype was counted once. The gene calls are TRBV5-5 and TRBJ2-6; D gene uncertain. The CDR3 loop spans 16 amino acids. Trimming cost V 6 bases and J 1 base, with 14 bases left between them. Germline values: CDR1 SGHKS, CDR2 YYEKEE (reference sequence). The CDR3 DNA reads TGTGCCAGCAATAAAGACCTAGGTTCTGGGGCCAACGTCCTGACTTTC. Protein sequence: CASNKDLGSGANVLTF.

The J gene is TRBJ2-7, the V gene TRBV7-2; possibly TRBD2 for D (6 bases). Germline CDR1 SGHTA, CDR2 FQGNSA. Trimming took off 4 bases at V and 7 bases at J, with 17 bases between the two ends. The CDR3 runs to 14 residues. The CDR3 DNA reads as TGTGCCAGCAGCTCCCTGACGCGGGACGGGGAGCAGTACTTC. The encoded protein is CASSSLTRDGEQYF.